The rows below give T cell receptor beta chains drawn from one sample of a study of metastatic and nonmetastatic thyroid tumors. TCRdb re-analyzed the PCR reads through MiXCR. The sample shows just under 20,000 clones, approximately 37% of them seen only once. Input material: tumor tissue. All receptors derive from a female donor with papillary thyroid cancer or a benign thyroid nodule (not recorded which). Some clones in this sample may be carry-over from other donors' samples. CDR3s include the opening cysteine and the closing phenylalanine or tryptophan. The D gene is left open where the match is weak. The size of a clone is reported for some rows only, either as once, few or many, or as a class for expanded clones.

d_gene | j_gene | v_gene | abundance | CDR3nt | CDR3aa
. | TRBJ2-1 | TRBV11-2 | . | TGTGCCAGCAGCTTGGGCAGCTACAATGAGCAGTTCTTC | CASSLGSYNEQFF
. | TRBJ1-6 | TRBV3-1 | . | TGTGCCAGCAGCCAATACGGACAGTATAATTCACCCCTCCACTTT | CASSQYGQYNSPLHF
TRBD2 | TRBJ2-7 | TRBV20-1 | . | TGCAGTGCCAGGTTCGGGACTAGTTACTACGAGCAGTACTTC | CSARFGTSYYEQYF
. | TRBJ2-3 | TRBV6-1 | . | TGTGCCAGCAGTGAATTTTGGGCGGGCACAGATACGCAGTATTTT | CASSEFWAGTDTQYF
TRBD2 | TRBJ2-2 | TRBV4-2 | . | TGTGCCAGCAGCCAAGTGACTAGCGGGAAGAACACCGGGGAGCTGTTTTTT | CASSQVTSGKNTGELFF
TRBD1 | TRBJ2-5 | TRBV12-3/TRBV12-4 | few | TGTGCCAGCAGCCCCTCCGGGACAGCAAAAGAGACCCAGTACTTC | CASSPSGTAKETQYF
. | TRBJ1-5 | TRBV7-2 | . | TGTGCCAGCAGTCAGGCAGGGAAGGGACAGCCCCAGCATTTT | CASSQAGKGQPQHF
. | TRBJ1-6 | TRBV20-1 | . | TGCAGTGCGGAGGGACGGCTTGGTGAGTCACCCCTCCACTTT | CSAEGRLGESPLHF
. | TRBJ2-7 | TRBV7-2 | . | TGTGCCAGCAGCTCTAAGACAGCTACCTACGAGCAGTACTTC | CASSSKTATYEQYF
TRBD1 | TRBJ2-7 | TRBV25-1 | . | TGTGCCAGCTGGCCGGACAGGGTATACGAGCAGTACTTC | CASWPDRVYEQYF
. | TRBJ1-5 | TRBV30 | . | TGTGCCTGGAGTCCGGACAGCAGCAATCAGCCCCAGCATTTT | CAWSPDSSNQPQHF
. | TRBJ2-5 | TRBV12-3/TRBV12-4 | . | TGTGCCAGCAGTTTATGGCAGAAGGAGACCCAGTACTTC | CASSLWQKETQYF
TRBD1 | TRBJ1-1 | TRBV5-1 | . | TGCGCCAGCAGCTCCCCAGGGACAGCGAACACTGAAGCTTTCTTT | CASSSPGTANTEAFF
. | TRBJ2-2 | TRBV6-5 | . | TGTGCCAGCAGTTCTCTCCGATGGACAGAGAACACCGGGGAGCTGTTTTTT | CASSSLRWTENTGELFF
. | TRBJ1-6 | TRBV28 | . | TGTGCCAGCAGTTTAGGGGACCGGGTAAATTCACCCCTCCACTTT | CASSLGDRVNSPLHF
. | TRBJ1-1 | TRBV7-2 | . | TGTGCCAGCAGCCCTGAAGCTTTCTTT | CASSPEAFF
TRBD1 | TRBJ1-2 | TRBV9 | once | TGTGCCAGCAGCCTAAGGACAGGGGATGGCTACACCTTC | CASSLRTGDGYTF
. | TRBJ1-5 | TRBV2 | few | TGTGCCAGCACGGGGTTTGGCAATCAGCCCCAGCATTTT | CASTGFGNQPQHF
. | TRBJ1-5 | TRBV9 | . | TGTGCCAGCAGCGTAGCCATCAATCAGCCCCAGCATTTT | CASSVAINQPQHF
. | TRBJ1-2 | TRBV4-1 | . | TGCGCCAGCAGCCAAGAGGTCACGGCTAACTATGGCTACACCTTC | CASSQEVTANYGYTF
. | TRBJ1-2 | TRBV11-2 | . | TGTGCCAGCAGCTTTCGAGGGCATGGCTACACCTTC | CASSFRGHGYTF
TRBD1 | TRBJ2-5 | TRBV6-1 | . | TGTGCCAGCAGCCGAGAGACAGGGGGGTACCAAGAGACCCAGTACTTC | CASSRETGGYQETQYF
. | TRBJ2-7 | TRBV11-2 | . | TGTGCCAGCAGCTTAGGAGTGGGCCCGACCTACGAGCAGTACTTC | CASSLGVGPTYEQYF
. | TRBJ1-4 | TRBV28 | . | TGTGCCAGCAGTTACCGAGGGGGAAAACTGTTTTTT | CASSYRGGKLFF
. | TRBJ2-7 | TRBV27 | few | TGTGCCAGCAGTTTTCGGGACACCAGCTACGAGCAGTACTTC | CASSFRDTSYEQYF
. | TRBJ1-2 | TRBV7-6 | . | TGTGCCAGCAGCTCCAGTAACTATGGCTACACCTTC | CASSSSNYGYTF
TRBD2 | TRBJ2-7 | TRBV6-1 | few | TGTGCCAGCAGTCGCGGGGGGGGGAGCTCCTACGAGCAGTACTTC | CASSRGGGSSYEQYF
TRBD2 | TRBJ2-1 | TRBV6-2/TRBV6-3 | . | TGTGCCAGCAGTTGGACTAGCGGGAGTTACAATGAGCAGTTCTTC | CASSWTSGSYNEQFF
. | TRBJ2-7 | TRBV30 | . | TGTGCCTGGTTTGGCGGACACGAGCAGTACTTC | CAWFGGHEQYF
. | TRBJ1-2 | TRBV6-1 | . | TGTGCCAGGGGGGGGCAGGGCTATGGCTACACCTTC | CARGGQGYGYTF
. | TRBJ2-3 | TRBV28 | . | TGTGCCAGCAGTAGTACTAGAGGGGGCACAGATACGCAGTATTTT | CASSSTRGGTDTQYF
TRBD2 | TRBJ2-3 | TRBV4-2 | . | TGTGCCAGCAGCCAAGGGCGTGGCGGGAGAGAGGAGGGTACGCAGTATTTT | CASSQGRGGREEGTQYF
TRBD1 | TRBJ2-7 | TRBV11-2 | . | TGTGCCAGCAGACCCGCCGGGACAGGGTTTTGGTACGAGCAGTACTTC | CASRPAGTGFWYEQYF
. | TRBJ1-6 | TRBV30 | . | TGTGCCTGGAGTGATGGGCACGTAGGTCCACCCCTCCACTTT | CAWSDGHVGPPLHF
TRBD1 | TRBJ1-1 | TRBV14 | . | TGTGCCAGCAGCGGGGGACAGGGGATAATGGGCACTGAAGCTTTCTTT | CASSGGQGIMGTEAFF
. | TRBJ2-1 | TRBV15 | once | TGTGCCACCAGCGTACCCGGGACCTCCTACAATGAGCAGTTCTTC | CATSVPGTSYNEQFF
. | TRBJ2-7 | TRBV6-1 | . | TGTGCCAGCAGTCCAAGGACCCTGAGCTCCTACGAGCAGTACTTC | CASSPRTLSSYEQYF
. | TRBJ1-2 | TRBV6-1 | . | TGTGCCAGCAGCGCCGGGACAAACTATGGCTACACCTTC | CASSAGTNYGYTF
. | TRBJ2-4 | TRBV19 | . | TGTGCCAGTAGTAACGTGTGGGACATTCAGTACTTC | CASSNVWDIQYF
TRBD2 | TRBJ2-7 | TRBV27 | . | TGTGCCAGCAGTCCAGGACTAGCCTACGAGCAGTACTTC | CASSPGLAYEQYF
TRBD1 | TRBJ2-3 | TRBV6-1 | few | TGTGCCAGCAGTGTAGACAGGGTTCAAAATAAGAACACAGATACGCAGTATTTT | CASSVDRVQNKNTDTQYF
. | TRBJ1-2 | TRBV28 | few | TGTGCCAGCAGTCCCTCGTCGTGGGGATCCTATGGCTACACCTTC | CASSPSSWGSYGYTF
. | TRBJ1-5 | TRBV28 | few | TGTGCCAGCAGTTTACCGGGGGGAAGCAATCAGCCCCAGCATTTT | CASSLPGGSNQPQHF
TRBD2 | TRBJ2-3 | TRBV11-2 | . | TGTGCCAGCAGCTTATGGGGGACTAGCGGAGCCCCAGAGCAGTATTTT | CASSLWGTSGAPEQYF
. | TRBJ2-6 | TRBV6-1 | . | TGTGCCAGCACTGGGGCCAACGTCCTGACTTTC | CASTGANVLTF
TRBD2 | TRBJ2-2 | TRBV6-2/TRBV6-3 | few | TGTGCCAGCAGCTCTAGCGGAGGGAACACCGGGGAGCTGTTTTTT | CASSSSGGNTGELFF
. | TRBJ1-6 | TRBV12-3/TRBV12-4 | few | TGTGCCAGCAGTTCCCTCAGGGATTCACCCCTCCACTTT | CASSSLRDSPLHF
TRBD2 | TRBJ2-2 | TRBV11-2 | . | TGTGCCAGCAGCTTAGATCGGCGGCAGGGGGGAGCGGGAGGGCCCGGGGAGCTGTTTTTT | CASSLDRRQGGAGGPGELFF
. | TRBJ1-3 | TRBV27 | few | TGTGCCGGCAGTCTAAATTTCGGCTCTGGAAACACCATATATTTT | CAGSLNFGSGNTIYF
TRBD1 | TRBJ2-4 | TRBV7-9 | . | TGTGCCAGCAGACCAGGACAGGGGGGTAACATTCAGTACTTC | CASRPGQGGNIQYF
TRBD2 | TRBJ2-3 | TRBV5-1 | . | TGCGCCAGCAGCTCTCGACTAGCGGGAGGCCCGGGTACGCAGTATTTT | CASSSRLAGGPGTQYF
. | TRBJ2-5 | TRBV30 | . | TGTGCCACCCACAGGGGCGGAGGGGCGCCAGAGACCCAGTACTTC | CATHRGGGAPETQYF
. | TRBJ1-6 | TRBV28 | few | TGTGCCAGCAGCTCCGACGGCCGGGACTCGAGCTCCTATAATTCACCCCTCCACTTT | CASSSDGRDSSSYNSPLHF